The 6 T cell receptor beta chains reported below all come from one sample, sequenced in a study of blood T cell repertoires in COVID-19. Sequencing used immunoSEQ multiplex PCR; TCRdb keeps in-frame clones, though not all of them. The table lists about 92,000 clones, 91% of them singletons. Sequencing was carried out using peripheral blood. The receptors originated from a human donor with active COVID-19. The donor label of this sample is uncertain.

The CDR3, as DNA: TGTGCCAGCAGTTCCCGACTAGCGGCTACTGAGCAGTTCTTC. Translating it yields CASSSRLAATEQFF. This chain links TRBV6-2 or TRBV6-3 with TRBJ2-1; 9 bases fit TRBD2. The CDR3 covers 14 residues. Germline CDR1 reads MNHEY; CDR2 reads SVGEGT. V lost 4 bases, J lost 9 bases, and 7 bases stayed unmatched.

The chain employs TRBV18 and TRBJ2-3, with a possible D match to TRBD1 (5 bases). This CDR3 contains 13 residues. Germline V gene lookup returns CDR1 KGHSH and CDR2 LQKENI. The V end was cut by 5 bases, the J end by 2 bases, with 8 bases between. Here the CDR3 reads CASSRTPTDTQYF. In DNA, the CDR3 is TGTGCCAGCTCAAGGACACCCACAGATACGCAGTATTTT.

The chain recombines TRBV6-5 with TRBJ2-3; TRBD1 might be the D (7 bases). Germline V gene lookup returns CDR1 MNHEY and CDR2 SVGAGI. V dropped 8 bases and J dropped 4 bases, with 19 bases sitting between them. CDR3 length: 15 amino acids. As DNA, the CDR3 is TGTGCCAGCGCGGGGTACCCGACAGGGTCAGATACGCAGTATTTT. This codes for CASAGYPTGSDTQYF.

The rearrangement links TRBV25-1 to TRBJ1-1; 9 nucleotides match TRBD1. The CDR3 loop spans 15 amino acids. With 3 bases clipped from V and 0 bases from J, the junction kept 2 bases outside the gene matches. Germline loops: CDR1 MGHDK, CDR2 SYGVNS. For the CDR3, the DNA is TGTGCCAGCAGTGATGGGACAGGGTTGAACACTGAAGCTTTCTTT. Its protein product is CASSDGTGLNTEAFF.

The V call is TRBV11-3, the J call TRBJ2-7, with TRBD2 matching over 7 bases. The V gene's germline CDR1 is SGHNT and CDR2 YENEEA. This CDR3 has 16 amino acids. The J segment lost 2 bases and the V segment lost 0 bases, leaving 7 bases of the junction unmatched. In DNA, the CDR3 is TGTGCCAGCAGCTTAGATCGGGGAGGGGAAGCCTACGAGCAGTACTTC. As protein: CASSLDRGGEAYEQYF.

This chain connects TRBV11-2 to TRBJ2-2, with 12 positions matching TRBD2. Germline values: CDR1 SGHAT, CDR2 FQNNGV. V was pared by 0 bases and J by 1 base, with 6 bases of the junction left unmatched. The length of the CDR3 is 19 residues. The chain's CDR3 is CASSLDSLAGGQNTGELFF. CDR3 DNA: TGTGCCAGCAGCTTAGATAGTCTAGCGGGGGGGCAGAACACCGGGGAGCTGTTTTTT.